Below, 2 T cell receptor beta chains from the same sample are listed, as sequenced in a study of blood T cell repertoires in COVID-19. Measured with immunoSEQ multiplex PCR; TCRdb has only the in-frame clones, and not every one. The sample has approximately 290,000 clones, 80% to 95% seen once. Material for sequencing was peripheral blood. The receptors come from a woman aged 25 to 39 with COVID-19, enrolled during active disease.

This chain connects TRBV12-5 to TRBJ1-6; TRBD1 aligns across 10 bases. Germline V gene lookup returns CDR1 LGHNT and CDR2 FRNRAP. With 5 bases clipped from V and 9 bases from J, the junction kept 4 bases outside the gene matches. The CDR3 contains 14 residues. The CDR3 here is CASGLGQGGSPLHF. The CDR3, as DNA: TGTGCTAGTGGTCTAGGACAGGGGGGTTCACCCCTCCACTTT.

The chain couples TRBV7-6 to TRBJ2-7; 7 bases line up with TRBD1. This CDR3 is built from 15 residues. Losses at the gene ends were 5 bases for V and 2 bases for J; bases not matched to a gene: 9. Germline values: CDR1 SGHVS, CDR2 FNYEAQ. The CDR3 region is CASSPTLTGTYEQYF. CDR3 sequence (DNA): TGTGCCAGCAGCCCAACTCTGACAGGGACCTACGAGCAGTACTTC.